This TCR beta chain stems from a study of cytomegalovirus exposure and HLA in healthy donors. Study-level points and caveats: Further analysis, carried out later, found HLA-associated TCR beta chains more clonally expanded than equally common other chains.

The PCR was carried out with 60 Vbeta primers and 13 Jbeta primers. Only in-frame clones appear in the TCRdb table, and some are missing; sequencing was by immunoSEQ multiplex PCR. This repertoire includes approximately 180,000 clones. Note on this clone: Its antigen is still unknown.

The V gene's germline CDR1 is SGHTA and CDR2 FQGNSA. V gave up 4 bases and J gave up 1 base, with 7 bases separating them. The length of the CDR3 is 13 residues. This receptor was taken from a man aged 25 to 40 in good health and CMV-seronegative. The rearrangement joins TRBV7-2 to TRBJ1-1; D is possibly TRBD1 (5 bases). The sample was PBMCs. For the CDR3, the DNA is TGTGCCAGCAGCTCCGGACAGAACACTGAAGCTTTCTTT. Its translation is CASSSGQNTEAFF.